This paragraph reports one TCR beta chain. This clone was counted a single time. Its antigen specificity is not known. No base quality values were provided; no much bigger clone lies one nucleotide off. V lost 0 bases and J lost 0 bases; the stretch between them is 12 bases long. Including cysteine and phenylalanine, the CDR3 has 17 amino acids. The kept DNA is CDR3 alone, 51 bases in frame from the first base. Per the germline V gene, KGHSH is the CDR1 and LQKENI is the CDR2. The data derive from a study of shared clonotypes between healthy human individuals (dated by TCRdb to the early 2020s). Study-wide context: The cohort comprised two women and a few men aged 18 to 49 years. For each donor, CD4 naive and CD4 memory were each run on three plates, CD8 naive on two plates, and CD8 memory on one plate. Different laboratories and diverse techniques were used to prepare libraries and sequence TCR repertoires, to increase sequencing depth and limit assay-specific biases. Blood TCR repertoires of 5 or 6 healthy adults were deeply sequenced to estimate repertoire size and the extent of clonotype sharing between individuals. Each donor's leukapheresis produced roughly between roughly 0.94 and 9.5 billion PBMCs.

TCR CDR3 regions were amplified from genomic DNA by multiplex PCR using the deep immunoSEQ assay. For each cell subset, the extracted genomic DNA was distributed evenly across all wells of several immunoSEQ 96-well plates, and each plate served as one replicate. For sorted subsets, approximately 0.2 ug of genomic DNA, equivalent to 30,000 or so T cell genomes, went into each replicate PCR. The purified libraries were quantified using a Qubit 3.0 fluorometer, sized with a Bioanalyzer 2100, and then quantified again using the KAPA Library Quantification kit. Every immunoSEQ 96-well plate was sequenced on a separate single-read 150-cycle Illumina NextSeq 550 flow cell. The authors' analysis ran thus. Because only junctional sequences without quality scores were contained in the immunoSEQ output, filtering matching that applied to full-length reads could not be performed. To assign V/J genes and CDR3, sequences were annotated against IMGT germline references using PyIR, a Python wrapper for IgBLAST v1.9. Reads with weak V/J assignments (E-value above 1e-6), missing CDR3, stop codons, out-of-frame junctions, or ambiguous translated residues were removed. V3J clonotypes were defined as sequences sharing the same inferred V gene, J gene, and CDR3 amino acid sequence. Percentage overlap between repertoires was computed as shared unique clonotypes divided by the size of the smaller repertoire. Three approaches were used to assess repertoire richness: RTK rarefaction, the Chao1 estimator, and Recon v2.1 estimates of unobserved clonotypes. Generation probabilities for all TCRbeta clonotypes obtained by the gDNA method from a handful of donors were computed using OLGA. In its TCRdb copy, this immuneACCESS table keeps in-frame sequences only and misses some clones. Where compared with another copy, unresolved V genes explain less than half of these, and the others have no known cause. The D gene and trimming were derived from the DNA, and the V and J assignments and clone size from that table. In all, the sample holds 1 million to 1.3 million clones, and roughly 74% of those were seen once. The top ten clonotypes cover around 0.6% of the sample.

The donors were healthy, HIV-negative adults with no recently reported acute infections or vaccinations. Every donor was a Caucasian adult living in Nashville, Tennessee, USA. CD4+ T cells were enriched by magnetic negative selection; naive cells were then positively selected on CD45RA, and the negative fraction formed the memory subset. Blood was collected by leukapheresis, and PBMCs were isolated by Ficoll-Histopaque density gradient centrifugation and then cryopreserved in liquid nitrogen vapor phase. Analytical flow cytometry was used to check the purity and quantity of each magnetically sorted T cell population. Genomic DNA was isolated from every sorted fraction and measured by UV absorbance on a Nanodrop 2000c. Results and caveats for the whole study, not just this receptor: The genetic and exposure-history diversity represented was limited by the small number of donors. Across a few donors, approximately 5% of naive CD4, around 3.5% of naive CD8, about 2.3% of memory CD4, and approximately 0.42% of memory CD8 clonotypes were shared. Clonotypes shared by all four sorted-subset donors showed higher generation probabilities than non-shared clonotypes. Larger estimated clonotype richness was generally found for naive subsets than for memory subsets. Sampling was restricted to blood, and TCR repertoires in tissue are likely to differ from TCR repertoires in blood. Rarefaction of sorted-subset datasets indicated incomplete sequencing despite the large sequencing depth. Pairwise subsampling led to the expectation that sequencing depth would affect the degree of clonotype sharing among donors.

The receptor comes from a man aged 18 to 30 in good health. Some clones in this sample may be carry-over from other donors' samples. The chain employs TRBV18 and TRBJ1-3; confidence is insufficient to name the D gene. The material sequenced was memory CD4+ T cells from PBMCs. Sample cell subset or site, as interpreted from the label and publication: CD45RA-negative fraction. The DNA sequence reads TGTGCCAGCTCACCACCCGTAACGGATAACTCTGGAAACACCATATATTTT. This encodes CASSPPVTDNSGNTIYF.